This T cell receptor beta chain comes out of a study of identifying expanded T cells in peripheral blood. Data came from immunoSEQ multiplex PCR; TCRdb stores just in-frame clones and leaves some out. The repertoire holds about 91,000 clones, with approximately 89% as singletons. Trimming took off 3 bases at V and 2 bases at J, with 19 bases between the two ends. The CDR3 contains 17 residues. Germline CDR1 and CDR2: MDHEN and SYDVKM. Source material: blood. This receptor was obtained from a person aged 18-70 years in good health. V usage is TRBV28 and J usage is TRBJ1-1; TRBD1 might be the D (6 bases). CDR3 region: CASSFRTWGRGNTEAFF. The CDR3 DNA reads TGTGCCAGCAGTTTTAGGACCTGGGGCAGGGGAAACACTGAAGCTTTCTTT.